This T cell receptor beta chain appears in the sequencing data of a study of metastatic and nonmetastatic thyroid tumors. Looking at the study overall: Comparative analysis of repertoires was undertaken across blood and tumor or nodule tissue obtained from malignant and benign thyroid patients. Notes on the study in general: Reportedly, malignant thyroid tumors had significantly higher TCR beta diversity than benign nodules, in blood and tumor.

No treatment had been given to any patient before thyroid surgery. Germline V lookup: CDR1 SNHLY, CDR2 FYNNEI. The CDR3 has 15 amino acids. V trimming: 6 bases; J trimming: 6 bases; junction bases outside the gene matches: 7. TCRdb re-analyzed the PCR reads using MiXCR. The data hold 13,000 or so clones, with more than 20% observed a single time. On this clone itself: Antigen unknown.

This chain joins TRBV2 and TRBJ2-2; 10 bases line up with TRBD1. The sequence was collected from a female donor with papillary thyroid cancer or a benign thyroid nodule (not recorded which). Some clones in this sample may be carry-over from other donors' samples. Sequenced: tumor tissue. Written as DNA, the CDR3 is TGTGCCAGCAGGGCCGGGACAGGGGCCCCCGGGGAGCTGTTTTTT. It translates to CASRAGTGAPGELFF.